The clone carrying this TCR beta chain has only one observation. No antigen is known for it. These data come from a study of T cell responses to AZD1222 COVID-19 vaccine. Some clones are missing from TCRdb's copy, which holds only in-frame ones; the method was immunoSEQ multiplex PCR. The sample records about 120,000 clones, approximately 83% being singletons. Study-wide results and caveats: Donors were mostly white British, more females; clonal diversity possibly underestimated. Vaccine-related CD4 TCRs covered spike, predominating at 160-218 and 743-854. Per reports, nearly half of all spike-specific TCRs target regions that are unmutated in variants. After the peak T cell response, and only then, were repertoires sampled.

The CDR3 is 16 residues long. Per the germline V gene, CDR1 is SGHAT and CDR2 is FQNNGV. With V trimmed by 0 bases and J by 3 bases, 5 bases remained unmatched. The source of this sequence is an adult in good health. Sample: peripheral blood, taken on day 0 of MenACWY control vaccination. The chain employs TRBV11-2 and TRBJ1-2; TRBD1 matches at 9 bases. CDR3 sequence reads: CASSLDRTGVYYGYTF. As DNA, the CDR3 is TGTGCCAGCAGCTTAGATCGGACAGGGGTCTACTATGGCTACACCTTC.